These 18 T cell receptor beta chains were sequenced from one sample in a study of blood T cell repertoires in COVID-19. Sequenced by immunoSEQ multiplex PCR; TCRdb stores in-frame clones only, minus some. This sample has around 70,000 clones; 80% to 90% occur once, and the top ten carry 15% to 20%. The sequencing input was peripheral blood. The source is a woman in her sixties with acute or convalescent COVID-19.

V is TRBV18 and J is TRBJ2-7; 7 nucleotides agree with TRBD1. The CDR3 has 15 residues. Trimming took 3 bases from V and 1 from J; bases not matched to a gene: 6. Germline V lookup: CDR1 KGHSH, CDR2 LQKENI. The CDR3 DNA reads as TGTGCCAGCTCACCCGGGACAGTGGGATCCTACGAGCAGTACTTC. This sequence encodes CASSPGTVGSYEQYF.

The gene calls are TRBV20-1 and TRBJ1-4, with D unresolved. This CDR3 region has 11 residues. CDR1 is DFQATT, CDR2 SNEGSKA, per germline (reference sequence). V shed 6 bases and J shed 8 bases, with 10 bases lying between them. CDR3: CSATGREKLFF. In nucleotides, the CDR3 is TGCAGTGCGACGGGGAGAGAAAAACTGTTTTTT.

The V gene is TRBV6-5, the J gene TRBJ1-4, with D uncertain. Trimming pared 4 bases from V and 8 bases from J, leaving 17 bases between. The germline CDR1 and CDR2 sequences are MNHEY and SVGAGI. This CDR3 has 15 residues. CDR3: CASSWVIGGEEKLFF. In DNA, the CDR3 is TGTGCCAGCAGTTGGGTAATCGGCGGGGAAGAAAAACTGTTTTTT.

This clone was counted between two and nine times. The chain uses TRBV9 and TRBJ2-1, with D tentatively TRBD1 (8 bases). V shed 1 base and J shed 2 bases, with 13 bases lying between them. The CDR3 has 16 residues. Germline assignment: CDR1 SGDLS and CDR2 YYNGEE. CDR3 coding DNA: TGTGCCAGCAGCGTACAGGGGGCGGGAGCCTACAATGAGCAGTTCTTC. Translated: CASSVQGAGAYNEQFF.

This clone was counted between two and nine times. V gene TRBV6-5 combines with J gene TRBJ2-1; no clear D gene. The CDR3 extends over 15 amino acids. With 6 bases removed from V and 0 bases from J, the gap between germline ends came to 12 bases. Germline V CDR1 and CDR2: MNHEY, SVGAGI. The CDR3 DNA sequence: TGTGCCAGCAGCCTTGACTGGAGCTCCTACAATGAGCAGTTCTTC. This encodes CASSLDWSSYNEQFF.

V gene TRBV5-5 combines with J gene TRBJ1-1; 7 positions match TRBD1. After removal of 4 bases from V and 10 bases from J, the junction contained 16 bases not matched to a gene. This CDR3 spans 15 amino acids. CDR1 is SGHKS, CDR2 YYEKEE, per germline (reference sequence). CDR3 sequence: CASSLNRGSTGRAFF. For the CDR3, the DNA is TGTGCCAGCAGCCTGAACAGGGGTTCTACGGGACGAGCTTTCTTT.

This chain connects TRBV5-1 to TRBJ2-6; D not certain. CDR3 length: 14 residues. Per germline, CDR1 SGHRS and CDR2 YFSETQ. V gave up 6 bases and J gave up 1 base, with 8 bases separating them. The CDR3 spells CASIGVSGANVLTF. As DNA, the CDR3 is TGCGCCAGCATCGGTGTGTCTGGGGCCAACGTCCTGACTTTC.

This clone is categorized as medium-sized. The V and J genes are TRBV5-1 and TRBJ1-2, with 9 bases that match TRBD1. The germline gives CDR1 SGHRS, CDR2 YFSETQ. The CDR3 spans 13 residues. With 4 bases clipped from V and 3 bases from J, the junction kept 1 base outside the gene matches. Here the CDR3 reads CASSRTGDYGYTF. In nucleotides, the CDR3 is TGCGCCAGCAGCCGGACAGGGGACTATGGCTACACCTTC. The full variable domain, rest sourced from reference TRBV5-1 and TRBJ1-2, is KAGVTQTPRYLIKTRGQQVTLSCSPISGHRSVSWYQQTPGQGLQFLFEYFSETQRNKGNFPGRFSGRQFSNSRSEMNVSTLELGDSALYLCASSRTGDYGYTFGSGTRLTVV.

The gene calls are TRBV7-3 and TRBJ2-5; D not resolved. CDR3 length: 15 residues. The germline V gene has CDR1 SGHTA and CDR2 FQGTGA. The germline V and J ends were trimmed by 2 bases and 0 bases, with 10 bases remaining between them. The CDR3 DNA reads TGTGCCAGCAGCTTACGTGGCAGGTACCAAGAGACCCAGTACTTC. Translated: CASSLRGRYQETQYF.

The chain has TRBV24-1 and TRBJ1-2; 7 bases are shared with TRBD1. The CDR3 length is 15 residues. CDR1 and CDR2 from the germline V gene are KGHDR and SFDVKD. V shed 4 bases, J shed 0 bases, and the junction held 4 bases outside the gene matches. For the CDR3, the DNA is TGTGCCACCAGTGACTCCCAGGGGGCTAACTATGGCTACACCTTC. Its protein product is CATSDSQGANYGYTF.

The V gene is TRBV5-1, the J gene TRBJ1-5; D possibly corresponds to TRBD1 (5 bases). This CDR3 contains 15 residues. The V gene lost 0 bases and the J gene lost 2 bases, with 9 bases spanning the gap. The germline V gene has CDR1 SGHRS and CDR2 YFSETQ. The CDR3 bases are TGCGCCAGCAGCTTGGATACAGGAGGCAATCAGCCCCAGCATTTT. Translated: CASSLDTGGNQPQHF.

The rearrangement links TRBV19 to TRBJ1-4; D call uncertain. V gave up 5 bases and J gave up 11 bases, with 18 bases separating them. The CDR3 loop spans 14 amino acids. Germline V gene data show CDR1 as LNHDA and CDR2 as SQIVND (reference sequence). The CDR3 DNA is TGTGCCAGTAGTCGGAAAAGGGAAGGAGGCAAACTGTTTTTT. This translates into CASSRKREGGKLFF.

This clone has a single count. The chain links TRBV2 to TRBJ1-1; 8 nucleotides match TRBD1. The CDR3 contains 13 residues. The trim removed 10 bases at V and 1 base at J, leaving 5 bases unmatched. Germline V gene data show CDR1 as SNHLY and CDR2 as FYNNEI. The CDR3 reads CATAGTGNTEAFF. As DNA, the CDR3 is TGTGCCACCGCCGGGACAGGGAACACTGAAGCTTTCTTT.

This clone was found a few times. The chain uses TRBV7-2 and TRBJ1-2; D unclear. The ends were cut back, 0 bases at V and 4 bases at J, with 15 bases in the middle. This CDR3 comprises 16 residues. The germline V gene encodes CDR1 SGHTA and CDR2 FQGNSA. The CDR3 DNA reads TGTGCCAGCAGCTTAGCGGGCCAGAGGCGGGCCTATGGCTACACCTTC. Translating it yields CASSLAGQRRAYGYTF.

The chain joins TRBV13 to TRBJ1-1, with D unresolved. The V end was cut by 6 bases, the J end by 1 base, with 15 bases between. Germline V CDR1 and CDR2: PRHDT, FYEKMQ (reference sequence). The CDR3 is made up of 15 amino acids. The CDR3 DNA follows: TGTGCCAGCAGATTTAAGGGAGGTAAGAACACTGAAGCTTTCTTT. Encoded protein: CASRFKGGKNTEAFF.

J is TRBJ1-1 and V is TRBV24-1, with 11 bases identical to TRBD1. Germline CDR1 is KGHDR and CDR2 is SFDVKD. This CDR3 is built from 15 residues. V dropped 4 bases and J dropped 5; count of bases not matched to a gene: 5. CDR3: CATSEGTGGRTEAFF. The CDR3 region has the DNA TGTGCCACCAGTGAAGGGACAGGGGGGCGGACTGAAGCTTTCTTT.

The CDR3 protein is CASSVSGTGNSPLHF. For the CDR3, the DNA is TGTGCCAGCAGCGTATCCGGGACAGGGAATTCACCCCTCCACTTT. The V gene is TRBV9, the J gene TRBJ1-6, with 9 bases fitting TRBD1. The CDR3 runs to 15 residues. In germline, CDR1 is SGDLS, CDR2 YYNGEE. The trim removed 1 base at V and 7 bases at J, leaving 3 bases unmatched.

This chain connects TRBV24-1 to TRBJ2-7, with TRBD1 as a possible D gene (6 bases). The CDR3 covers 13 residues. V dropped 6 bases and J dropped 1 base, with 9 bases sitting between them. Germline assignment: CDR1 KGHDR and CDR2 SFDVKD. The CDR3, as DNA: TGTGCCACCAGTCTTACAGGGTCCTACGAGCAGTACTTC. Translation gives CATSLTGSYEQYF.